This passage covers 28 T cell receptor beta chains from one sample sequenced in a study of cytomegalovirus exposure and HLA in healthy donors. Sequencing used immunoSEQ multiplex PCR; TCRdb keeps in-frame clones, though not all of them. Among over 100,000 clones listed, roughly nine tenths were seen once. The sample consisted of PBMCs. The receptors were gathered from a woman under 30 in good health and CMV-seronegative.

This chain links TRBV5-1 with TRBJ2-5; 10 nucleotides line up with TRBD2. From germline, CDR1 is SGHRS and CDR2 YFSETQ. This CDR3 is built from 15 residues. Trimming at V came to 3 bases and at J to 2 bases, leaving 4 bases not matched to a gene. The CDR3 nucleotides are TGCGCCAGCAGCTCCCTAGCGGGGGTACAAGAGACCCAGTACTTC. It specifies CASSSLAGVQETQYF.

V and J are TRBV6-5 and TRBJ2-1, with TRBD1 as a possible D gene (7 bases). Germline loops: CDR1 MNHEY, CDR2 SVGAGI. V was pared by 10 bases and J by 2 bases, with 15 bases between. CDR3 length: 14 residues. In DNA form, the CDR3 reads TGTGCCACCTCAGGGGGGTTAACCTACAATGAGCAGTTCTTC. This gives the protein CATSGGLTYNEQFF.

The rearrangement links TRBV6-1 to TRBJ2-1; 8 bases fit TRBD2. V was pared by 8 bases and J by 7 bases, with 10 bases of the junction left unmatched. CDR1 is MNHNS and CDR2 is SASEGT in the germline V gene. The CDR3 consists of 14 residues. In DNA form, the CDR3 reads TGTGCCAGCCAGAGCGGGGGAGCCGGGAATGAGCAGTTCTTC. This translates into CASQSGGAGNEQFF.

V gene TRBV7-7 combines with J gene TRBJ2-5, with 9 nucleotides matching TRBD2. Germline V gene lookup returns CDR1 SSHAT and CDR2 FNYEAQ (reference sequence). V dropped 5 bases and J dropped 4; count of bases not matched to a gene: 5. The CDR3 covers 14 residues. CDR3 sequence reads: CASSQGTSRETQYF. The CDR3 coding sequence is TGTGCCAGCAGCCAAGGGACTAGCAGAGAGACCCAGTACTTC.

V and J are TRBV5-1 and TRBJ2-3; 8 nucleotides agree with TRBD2. Per germline, CDR1 SGHRS and CDR2 YFSETQ. The CDR3 length is 17 residues. V was pared by 4 bases and J by 2 bases, with 12 bases of the junction left unmatched. The CDR3 sequence: CASSPGGAGAYTDTQYF. The CDR3 DNA reads TGCGCCAGCAGCCCCGGTGGAGCGGGGGCCTACACAGATACGCAGTATTTT.

The chain recombines TRBV11-2 with TRBJ2-1, with D possibly matching TRBD2 (5 bases). The V and J ends lost 8 bases and 2 bases respectively, with 19 bases between them. Germline V CDR1 and CDR2: SGHAT, FQNNGV. The CDR3 totals 16 residues. CDR3 coding DNA: TGTGCCAGCTCCACCCCCCGACTCGGGGCCTACAATGAGCAGTTCTTC. Its protein is CASSTPRLGAYNEQFF.

This chain joins TRBV9 and TRBJ1-2; possibly TRBD1 for D (5 bases). Trimming removed 0 bases from V and 3 bases from J, with 12 bases in between. Germline V gene data show CDR1 as SGDLS and CDR2 as YYNGEE. CDR3 length equals 15 residues. CDR3 nucleotide sequence: TGTGCCAGCAGCGTAGTGGCAACGGGGGACTATGGCTACACCTTC. Its translation is CASSVVATGDYGYTF.

The chain employs TRBV6-1 and TRBJ2-5; possibly TRBD1 for D (6 bases). The CDR3 totals 14 residues. CDR1 is MNHNS, CDR2 SASEGT, per germline. V lost 0 bases to trimming and J lost 6 bases, with 11 bases between them. CDR3 nucleotide sequence: TGTGCCAGCAGTGAAGCGGTCCAGGGGAAGACCCAGTACTTC. It yields the protein CASSEAVQGKTQYF.

J is TRBJ2-2 and V is TRBV4-1; 12 bases map to TRBD2. This CDR3 is 19 amino acids long. Germline CDR1 reads MGHRA; CDR2 reads YSYEKL. J gave up 8 bases and V 1 base, and 14 bases lay outside the gene matches. The CDR3 spells CASSQVGTSGLRSRGELFF. The CDR3 nucleotides read TGCGCCAGCAGCCAAGTTGGGACTAGCGGGCTACGGAGTCGGGGGGAGCTGTTTTTT.

CDR3 loop: CASLPGGFVGSPLHF. The DNA of the CDR3 is TGTGCCAGCCTCCCGGGGGGTTTTGTAGGATCACCCCTCCACTTT. This chain links TRBV2 with TRBJ1-6; possibly TRBD1 for D (5 bases). Germline CDR1 reads SNHLY; CDR2 reads FYNNEI. V shed 8 bases and J shed 10 bases, with 21 bases lying between them. The CDR3 covers 15 residues.

The chain uses TRBV7-6 and TRBJ2-1; D gene uncertain. This CDR3 contains 16 residues. Germline-derived CDR1 and CDR2 are SGHVS and FNYEAQ. Trimming removed 1 base at V and 2 bases at J, with 12 bases between. CDR3 sequence: CASSLVRATPYNEQFF. The CDR3 DNA reads as TGTGCCAGCAGCTTAGTACGAGCTACTCCCTACAATGAGCAGTTCTTC. The full variable domain, with the rest looked up from reference TRBV7-6 and TRBJ2-1, is GAGVSQSPRYKVTKRGQDVALRCDPISGHVSLYWYRQALGQGPEFLTYFNYEAQQDKSGLPNDRFSAERPEGSISTLTIQRTEQRDSAMYRCASSLVRATPYNEQFFGPGTRLTVL.

The chain carries TRBV2 and TRBJ1-2, with D perhaps matching TRBD1 (5 bases). The V gene's germline CDR1 is SNHLY and CDR2 FYNNEI. There are 15 residues in the CDR3. Between the trimmed V and J ends, which lost 11 bases and 1 base, there was a span of 20 bases. The CDR3 reads CAGSRQRMYNYGYTF. CDR3 sequence (DNA): TGTGCCGGAAGCCGACAGCGAATGTATAACTATGGCTACACCTTC. The complete variable domain, with remaining parts taken from reference TRBV2 and TRBJ1-2, reads EPEVTQTPSHQVTQMGQEVILRCVPISNHLYFYWYRQILGQKVEFLVSFYNNEISEKSEIFDDQFSVERPDGSNFTLKIRSTKLEDSAMYFCAGSRQRMYNYGYTFGSGTRLTVV.

For the CDR3, the DNA is TGTGCCAGTAGTATAGACCGTAGCGCAGCGACCCAGTACTTC. It codes for CASSIDRSAATQYF. J is TRBJ2-5 and V is TRBV19; TRBD2 might be the D (5 bases). V was cut by 0 bases and J by 7 bases, with 12 bases left in between. Germline values: CDR1 LNHDA, CDR2 SQIVND (reference sequence). CDR3 length equals 14 residues.

V gene TRBV19 combines with J gene TRBJ1-1; TRBD1 might be the D (6 bases). V lost 2 bases, J lost 0 bases, and 13 bases lay in between. The CDR3 covers 16 residues. Germline CDR1 is LNHDA and CDR2 is SQIVND (reference sequence). CDR3 DNA: TGTGCCAGTAGTATAAGCAGGGGAACCCTGAACACTGAAGCTTTCTTT. Translated, it gives CASSISRGTLNTEAFF.

The rearrangement joins TRBV5-1 to TRBJ1-2; D unclear. CDR1 SGHRS and CDR2 YFSETQ come from the germline V gene. The V and J ends lost 0 bases and 4 bases respectively, with 7 bases between them. The CDR3 runs to 13 residues. Here the CDR3 reads CASSLDSSYGYTF. In nucleotides, the CDR3 is TGCGCCAGCAGCTTGGACAGCAGCTATGGCTACACCTTC.

This chain uses TRBV28 with TRBJ1-2; the match to TRBD1 covers 7 bases. Germline CDR1 is MDHEN and CDR2 is SYDVKM. J lost 3 bases, V lost 4 bases, and 8 bases had no gene match. The CDR3 extends over 15 amino acids. CDR3 amino acids: CASSSRQGIDYGYTF. The CDR3 DNA reads TGTGCCAGCAGTTCTCGACAGGGAATCGACTATGGCTACACCTTC.

This chain uses TRBV5-1 with TRBJ1-1; tentative D call: TRBD1 (6 bases). Trimming pared 4 bases from V and 4 bases from J, leaving 17 bases between. The CDR3 runs 15 residues. CDR1 is SGHRS and CDR2 is YFSETQ in the germline V gene. CDR3 sequence: CASSLSSTGPTEAFF. CDR3 bases: TGCGCCAGCAGCCTATCCTCGACAGGACCCACTGAAGCTTTCTTT.

The chain links TRBV9 to TRBJ2-3; 12 positions match TRBD2. CDR1 and CDR2 from the germline V gene are SGDLS and YYNGEE. Unmatched junction bases numbered 5, after V lost 0 bases and J lost 6 bases. This CDR3 is 16 amino acids long. Written as DNA, the CDR3 is TGTGCCAGCAGCGTAGGGCTAGCGGGGGGGCGGGATACGCAGTATTTT. The encoded protein is CASSVGLAGGRDTQYF.

The chain recombines TRBV6-1 with TRBJ1-1, with D possibly TRBD1 on 5 matching bases. This CDR3 has 14 amino acids. V lost 6 bases and J 4 bases, leaving 15 bases between the germline ends. CDR1 is MNHNS, CDR2 SASEGT, per germline. CDR3 in DNA: TGTGCCAGCAGGTTCTTAACAGGCGGCACTGAAGCTTTCTTT. Amino acid sequence: CASRFLTGGTEAFF.

This clone has just one count. V usage is TRBV7-2 and J usage is TRBJ2-7; possible D gene TRBD2, 5 bases. Germline V gene lookup returns CDR1 SGHTA and CDR2 FQGNSA. This CDR3 region has 14 residues. Trimming removed 5 bases at V and 2 bases at J, with 13 bases between. The CDR3 spells CASSLGLATYEQYF. For the CDR3, the DNA is TGTGCCAGCAGCCTCGGACTCGCTACCTACGAGCAGTACTTC.

The chain joins TRBV6-5 to TRBJ2-5; possibly TRBD2 for D (5 bases). V was pared by 0 bases and J by 3 bases, with 11 bases between. This CDR3 comprises 15 residues. The germline CDR1 and CDR2 sequences are MNHEY and SVGAGI. The CDR3 is CASSYSRTSKETQYF. CDR3 nucleotides: TGTGCCAGCAGTTACTCCCGGACTTCAAAAGAGACCCAGTACTTC.

The V and J genes are TRBV11-1 and TRBJ1-3, with D hard to call. Trimming removed 0 bases from V and 1 base from J, with 7 bases in between. CDR3 length equals 15 residues. Germline CDR1 reads SGHAT; CDR2 reads FQDESV (reference sequence). Here the CDR3 reads CASSLAPNSGNTIYF. The DNA of the CDR3 is TGTGCCAGCAGCTTAGCACCTAATTCTGGAAACACCATATATTTT. Full variable domain (missing parts from reference TRBV11-1 and TRBJ1-3): EAEVAQSPRYKITEKSQAVAFWCDPISGHATLYWYRQILGQGPELLVQFQDESVVDDSQLPKDRFSAERLKGVDSTLKIQPAELGDSAMYLCASSLAPNSGNTIYFGEGSWLTVV.

The chain uses TRBV7-2 and TRBJ2-7, with TRBD1 matching over 9 bases. The germline CDR1 and CDR2 sequences are SGHTA and FQGNSA. The CDR3 contains 15 residues. Trimming cost V 1 base and J 2 bases; bases outside gene matches: 3. CDR3: CASSLGTGVPYEQYF. The CDR3, as DNA: TGTGCCAGCAGCTTAGGGACAGGGGTTCCCTACGAGCAGTACTTC.

This chain connects TRBV11-3 to TRBJ2-5, with 7 bases aligning to TRBD2. This CDR3 has 17 residues. Trimming at V came to 1 base and at J to 0 bases, leaving 8 bases not matched to a gene. The V gene's germline CDR1 is SGHNT and CDR2 YENEEA. CDR3 sequence (DNA): TGTGCCAGCAGCTTAGGGGCGGCTAGCGGCAACCAAGAGACCCAGTACTTC. It translates to CASSLGAASGNQETQYF.

This chain uses TRBV5-6 with TRBJ1-2; possible D gene TRBD1, 6 bases. CDR3 size: 13 residues. V gave up 3 bases and J gave up 6 bases, with 12 bases separating them. Germline values: CDR1 SGHDT, CDR2 YYEEEE. CDR3 sequence (DNA): TGTGCCAGCAGCTCGCGGACAGTACATGGCTACACCTTC. Its protein is CASSSRTVHGYTF.

This clone was found once. The chain uses TRBV19 and TRBJ1-5; D is unresolved. The V end was cut by 3 bases, the J end by 5 bases, with 20 bases between. Per the germline V gene, CDR1 is LNHDA and CDR2 is SQIVND (reference sequence). This CDR3 region has 17 residues. CDR3 sequence reads: CASSMGLGGLADQPQHF. The CDR3 DNA reads TGTGCCAGTAGTATGGGGTTGGGAGGACTAGCTGATCAGCCCCAGCATTTT.

V is TRBV6-1 and J is TRBJ2-1; 15 bases line up with TRBD2. Germline V gene lookup returns CDR1 MNHNS and CDR2 SASEGT. The CDR3 sequence is 14 residues long. Losses at the gene ends were 6 bases for V and 10 bases for J; bases not matched to a gene: 4. The CDR3 loop is CASRGLAGGWEQFF. CDR3 coding DNA: TGTGCCAGCAGGGGACTAGCGGGGGGCTGGGAGCAGTTCTTC.

CDR3 nucleotides: TGTGCCAGCTCACCGCCGCGGGATACGCAGTATTTT. Its protein is CASSPPRDTQYF. V and J are TRBV18 and TRBJ2-3; D remains ambiguous. The germline V gene encodes CDR1 KGHSH and CDR2 LQKENI. With 3 bases removed from V and 6 bases from J, the gap between germline ends came to 7 bases. The CDR3 is 12 residues long.